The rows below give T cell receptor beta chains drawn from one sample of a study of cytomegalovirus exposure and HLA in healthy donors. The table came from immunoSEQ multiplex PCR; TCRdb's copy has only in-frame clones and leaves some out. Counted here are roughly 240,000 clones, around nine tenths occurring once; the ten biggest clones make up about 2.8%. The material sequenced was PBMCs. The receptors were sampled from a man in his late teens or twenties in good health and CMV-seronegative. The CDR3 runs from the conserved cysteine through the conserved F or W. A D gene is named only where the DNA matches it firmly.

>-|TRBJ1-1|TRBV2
CASSVTHDTFF
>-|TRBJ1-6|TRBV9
CASSVVDSRSPLHF
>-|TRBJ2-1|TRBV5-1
CASSLEVGDEQFF
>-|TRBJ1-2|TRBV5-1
CASSLTANYGYTF
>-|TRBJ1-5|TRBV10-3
CAISDEGAANQPQHF
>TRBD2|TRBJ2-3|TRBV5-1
CASSRQGSGGIDTQYF
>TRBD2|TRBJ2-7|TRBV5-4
CASSRRTGTSPFEQYF
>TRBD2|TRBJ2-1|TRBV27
CASSLGTTMTGEQFF
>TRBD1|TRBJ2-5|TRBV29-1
CSVTPTGAKLAGETQYF
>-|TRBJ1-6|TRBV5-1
CASMEGRRGSPLHF
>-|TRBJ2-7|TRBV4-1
CASSQADTLYYEQYF
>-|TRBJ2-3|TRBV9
CASSLSTDTQYF
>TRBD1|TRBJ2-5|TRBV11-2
CASSPTGAETQYF
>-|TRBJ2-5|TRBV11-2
CASSFPRGETQYF
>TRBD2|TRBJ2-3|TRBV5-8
CADGRGRGADTQYF
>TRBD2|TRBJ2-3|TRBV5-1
CASSLARPGGYTDTQYF
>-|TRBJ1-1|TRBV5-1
CASSLVGAANTEAFF
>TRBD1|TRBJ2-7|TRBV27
CASSVQGARVTYEQYF
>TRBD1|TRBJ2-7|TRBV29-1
CSAEGQNYEQYF
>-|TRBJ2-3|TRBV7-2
CASSLVGSRNTDTQYF
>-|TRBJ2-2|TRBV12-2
CASRLVFSAAGPPHPINTGELFF
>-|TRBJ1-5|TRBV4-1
CASSHIQDQPQHF
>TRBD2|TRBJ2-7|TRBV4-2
CASSPTFAGTSGRDEQYF
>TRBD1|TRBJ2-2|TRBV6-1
CASSRDSGTGELFF
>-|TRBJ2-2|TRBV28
CASSSRTGSGELFF
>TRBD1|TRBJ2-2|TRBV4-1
CASSQGQGVSRTGELFF
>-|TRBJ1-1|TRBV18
CASFDRQNTEAFF
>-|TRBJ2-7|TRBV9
CASSVSGEPTYEQYF
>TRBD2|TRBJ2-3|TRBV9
CASSVELAGPHTDTQYF
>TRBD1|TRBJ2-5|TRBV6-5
CASSYGQGFGETQYF
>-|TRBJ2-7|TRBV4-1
CASSQELQGWHEQYF
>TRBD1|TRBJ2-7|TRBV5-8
CASSLAVGTGVYEQYF
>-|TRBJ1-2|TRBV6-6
CAVISLGYTF
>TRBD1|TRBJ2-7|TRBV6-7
CASSYSPEPGQGAEQYF
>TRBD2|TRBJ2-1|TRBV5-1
CASSFLAGTYNEQFF
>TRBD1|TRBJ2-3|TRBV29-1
CSVRTGGGDTQYF
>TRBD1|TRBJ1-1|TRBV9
CASSSRTGMNTEAFF
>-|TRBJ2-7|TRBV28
CASSLIFRDEQYF
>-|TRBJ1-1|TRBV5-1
CASSFPGEAFF
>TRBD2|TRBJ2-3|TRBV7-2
CASSLATSGSDTQYF
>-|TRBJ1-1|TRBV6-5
CASCRGSDTEAFF
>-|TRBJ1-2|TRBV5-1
CASSTTGDYGYTF
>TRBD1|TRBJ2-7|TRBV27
CASSGVTGGNEQYF
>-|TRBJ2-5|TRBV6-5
CASSRQGNQETQYF
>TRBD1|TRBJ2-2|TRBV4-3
CASSQARFGQGNTGELFF
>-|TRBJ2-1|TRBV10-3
CAISPQGPHNEQFF
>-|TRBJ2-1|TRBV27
CASSRTGTLYNEQFF
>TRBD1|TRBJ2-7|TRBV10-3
CAISQTGTGDYEQYF
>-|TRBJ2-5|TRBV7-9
CAVEGVETQYF
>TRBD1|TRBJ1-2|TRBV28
CASRESGTGIGGYTF
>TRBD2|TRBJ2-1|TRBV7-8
CASSTTSGNSYNEQFF
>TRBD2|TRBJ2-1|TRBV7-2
CASSSLSRLAGGNEQFF
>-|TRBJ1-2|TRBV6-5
CASTIKQGHYGYTF